This record looks at one TCR beta chain sequence and its context. V was cut by 3 bases and J by 4 bases, with 24 bases left in between. The CDR3 has 18 amino acids. Germline CDR1 reads LGHDT; CDR2 reads YNNKEL (reference sequence). These data belong to a study of Ad26.COV2.S vaccination and SARS-CoV-2 variants. The repertoire was sequenced with immunoSEQ multiplex PCR; TCRdb's copy has only in-frame clones and lacks some. Seen here are approximately 410,000 clones, approximately 92% observed once, and the top ten hold about 1.7%. Treatment described: over 15 received Ad26.COV2.S at low or high dose, single or two shots; several received placebo; per-sample allocation not given. Vaccine and placebo recipients were sampled on day 63 after the first injection.

The specimen comprised peripheral blood, sampled in a trial of Ad26.COV2.S vaccine versus placebo. This TCR was recovered from a person aged 18-60 years who received the Ad26.COV2.S COVID-19 vaccine or a placebo. The chain carries TRBV3-1 (or the pseudogene TRBV3-2) and TRBJ1-2; D possibly corresponds to TRBD1 (5 bases). Written as DNA, the CDR3 is TGTGCCAGCAGCCATCCTGGGGGAATGGGAGGCGCAGTCTATGGCTACACCTTC. It specifies CASSHPGGMGGAVYGYTF.